A single sample gave rise to the 26 T cell receptor beta chains below, sequenced in a study of cytomegalovirus exposure and HLA in healthy donors (dated by TCRdb to between 2016 and 2019). The library was made by the immunoSEQ multiplex PCR assay. A mixture of 60 forward primers for TCR Vbeta segments and 13 reverse primers for TCR Jbeta segments was used in the multiplex PCR. TCRdb limited this immuneACCESS table to in-frame rearrangements with V and J called. A share of clones is missing; checked studies link under half to unresolved V genes, and the rest is unexplained. The sample profile shows about 230,000 clones; 77% of them were found once. The top ten hold 2.5% to 3.5% of the sample. Sequences were obtained from PBMCs. The receptors were gathered from a woman aged 55-70 years in good health and CMV-seropositive.

The V call is TRBV6-4, the J call TRBJ1-2; D is perhaps TRBD1 (5 bases). The germline V gene encodes CDR1 MRHNA and CDR2 SNTAGT. CDR3 length: 13 residues. V dropped 7 bases and J dropped 3 bases, with 12 bases sitting between them. CDR3 loop: CASTPRVDYGYTF. The CDR3 bases are TGTGCCAGCACTCCCAGGGTAGACTATGGCTACACCTTC.

The chain is built from TRBV7-9 and TRBJ2-7, with 8 bases fitting TRBD1. The CDR3 length is 13 residues. Unmatched junction bases numbered 3, after V lost 5 bases and J lost 3 bases. Germline CDR1 reads SEHNR; CDR2 reads FQNEAQ (reference sequence). DNA of the CDR3: TGTGCCAGCAGCCCAACAGGGGGCTACGAGCAGTACTTC. It yields the protein CASSPTGGYEQYF.

The rearrangement joins TRBV5-4 to TRBJ2-2, with D perhaps matching TRBD2 (6 bases). Germline CDR1 SGHNT, CDR2 YYREEE (reference sequence). V lost 4 bases and J 1 base, leaving 14 bases between the germline ends. The CDR3 length is 16 residues. The CDR3: CASSQRVGGNTGELFF. The CDR3 DNA is TGTGCCAGCAGCCAAAGGGTGGGGGGGAACACCGGGGAGCTGTTTTTT.

V usage is TRBV2 and J usage is TRBJ2-7, with D possibly matching TRBD1 (6 bases). CDR3 size: 16 residues. Trimming cost V 1 base and J 2 bases, with 15 bases left between them. Germline CDR1 reads SNHLY; CDR2 reads FYNNEI. The DNA for the CDR3 is TGTGCCAGCAGTGAAGGATGGGCAGGGGCGACCTACGAGCAGTACTTC. Translated: CASSEGWAGATYEQYF.

This chain links TRBV14 with TRBJ2-2; 9 nucleotides match TRBD2. The CDR3 length is 18 residues. J gave up 5 bases and V 1 base, and 11 bases lay outside the gene matches. Germline V lookup: CDR1 SGHDN, CDR2 FVKESK. The CDR3: CASSQATSGYGGTGELFF. DNA for the CDR3: TGTGCCAGCAGCCAAGCGACTAGCGGTTACGGCGGAACCGGGGAGCTGTTTTTT.

The genes are TRBV9 and TRBJ1-2; 7 bases are shared with TRBD1. This CDR3 region has 15 residues. J was trimmed by 3 bases and V by 0 bases; bases with no gene match: 5. The germline gives CDR1 SGDLS, CDR2 YYNGEE. CDR3 region: CASSVVGTAHYGYTF. Here the CDR3 DNA reads TGTGCCAGCAGCGTAGTAGGGACAGCCCACTATGGCTACACCTTC.

The J gene is TRBJ2-5, the V gene TRBV12-5; D perhaps matches TRBD1 (6 bases). Near its end, the DNA agrees better with TRBJ2-7, so the J call may be wrong. CDR1 is LGHNT and CDR2 is FRNRAP in the germline V gene. This CDR3 is built from 14 residues. The CDR3 region is CASALDSPSYEQYF. The CDR3 region has the DNA TGTGCTAGTGCCCTGGACAGCCCTTCTTACGAGCAGTACTTC.

A single count supports this clone. The chain employs TRBV10-3 and TRBJ2-5; TRBD2 aligns across 13 bases. The CDR3 is made up of 15 amino acids. CDR1 and CDR2 (germline): ENHRY, SYGVKD. V trimming: 6 bases; J trimming: 2 bases; junction bases outside the gene matches: 3. CDR3 amino acids: CAISKTSGGQETQYF. The CDR3 bases are TGTGCCATCAGCAAGACTAGCGGGGGGCAAGAGACCCAGTACTTC.

This sequence joins TRBV18 and TRBJ1-2; possibly TRBD1 for D (6 bases). V gave up 2 bases and J gave up 8 bases, with 18 bases separating them. The CDR3 runs to 15 residues. CDR1 KGHSH and CDR2 LQKENI come from the germline V gene. The CDR3 nucleotides are TGTGCCAGCTCACCAGGATCGGGAGGGGGAGAAGGCTACACCTTC. Its translation is CASSPGSGGGEGYTF.

This clone has only a few counts. The chain carries TRBV7-9 and TRBJ1-1; 10 bases are a match to TRBD1. Germline values: CDR1 SEHNR, CDR2 FQNEAQ (reference sequence). The CDR3 extends over 15 amino acids. Unmatched junction bases numbered 4, after V lost 5 bases and J lost 1 base. CDR3 sequence (DNA): TGTGCCAGCAGCCCCAGACAGGGGGCGAACACTGAAGCTTTCTTT. It encodes CASSPRQGANTEAFF. The full variable domain, rest sourced from reference TRBV7-9 and TRBJ1-1, is DTGVSQNPRHKITKRGQNVTFRCDPISEHNRLYWYRQTLGQGPEFLTYFQNEAQLEKSRLLSDRFSAERPKGSFSTLEIQRTEQGDSAMYLCASSPRQGANTEAFFGQGTRLTVV.

The chain employs TRBV6-5 and TRBJ1-3; 11 nucleotides align to TRBD1. This CDR3 is built from 14 residues. The J segment lost 4 bases and the V segment lost 6 bases, leaving 2 bases of the junction unmatched. CDR1 and CDR2 (germline): MNHEY, SVGAGI. The CDR3 is CASRGQGEGNTIYF. CDR3 coding DNA: TGTGCCAGCAGGGGACAGGGGGAAGGAAACACCATATATTTT.

V and J are TRBV6-5 and TRBJ1-1; D may be TRBD1 (5 bases). Germline lookup yields CDR1 MNHEY and CDR2 SVGAGI. The germline V and J ends were trimmed by 0 bases and 7 bases, with 12 bases remaining between them. The CDR3 runs 14 residues. The CDR3 sequence is CASSYSGSRGEAFF. In nucleotides, the CDR3 is TGTGCCAGCAGTTACTCGGGCAGTAGGGGTGAAGCTTTCTTT.

The V call is TRBV7-2, the J call TRBJ1-6; perhaps TRBD1 as D (5 bases). The CDR3 is 15 amino acids. Germline values: CDR1 SGHTA, CDR2 FQGNSA. V was shortened by 5 bases and J by 8 bases, with 16 bases between the two germline ends. The CDR3 region is CASSLRQGGDSPLHF. CDR3 nucleotide sequence: TGTGCCAGCAGCCTAAGGCAGGGTGGGGATTCACCCCTCCACTTT.

The chain recombines TRBV9 with TRBJ2-7, with a possible D match to TRBD1 (6 bases). The CDR3 consists of 14 residues. CDR1 is SGDLS and CDR2 is YYNGEE in the germline V gene. The V and J ends lost 2 bases and 3 bases respectively, with 12 bases between them. CDR3 amino acids: CASSVSQGSYEQYF. Written as DNA, the CDR3 is TGTGCCAGCAGCGTCAGTCAGGGGAGCTACGAGCAGTACTTC.

J is TRBJ2-7 and V is TRBV5-1, with TRBD1 matching over 9 bases. Trimming removed 2 bases from V and 7 bases from J; junction bases left unmatched: 7. The CDR3 is 14 residues long. Germline V gene data show CDR1 as SGHRS and CDR2 as YFSETQ. For the CDR3, the DNA is TGCGCCAGCAGCTTCGGGACAGGGTCGAGAGAGCAGTACTTC. Translation: CASSFGTGSREQYF.

This clone turned up a few times. This chain uses TRBV6-6 with TRBJ1-2; 9 bases are a match to TRBD1. The CDR3 contains 16 residues. The J segment lost 7 bases and the V segment lost 6 bases, leaving 15 bases of the junction unmatched. CDR1 and CDR2 from the germline V gene are MNHNY and SVGAGI (reference sequence). The CDR3 sequence is CASRQTGTGRFTGYTF. CDR3 DNA sequence: TGTGCCAGCAGGCAGACGGGGACAGGGCGATTCACTGGCTACACCTTC.

The chain employs TRBV27 and TRBJ2-4; D is unclear. Per germline, CDR1 MNHEY and CDR2 SMNVEV (reference sequence). This CDR3 spans 14 amino acids. Trimming took 2 bases from V and 7 from J, leaving 12 bases between them. CDR3 nucleotide sequence: TGTGCCAGCAGTTTAACGTTCTCAAGCAACATTCAGTACTTC. It codes for CASSLTFSSNIQYF.

The genes are TRBV2 and TRBJ2-7; the D gene is possibly TRBD2 (5 bases). The CDR3 contains 10 residues. Germline loops: CDR1 SNHLY, CDR2 FYNNEI. V lost 8 bases and J lost 6, with 8 bases in between. As DNA, the CDR3 is TGTGCCAGCGGGCGGGTCGAGCAGTACTTC. It yields the protein CASGRVEQYF.

Here the CDR3 DNA reads TGTGCCAGCAGCCACCCGGGTTACACTGAAGCTTTCTTT. Protein sequence: CASSHPGYTEAFF. This chain joins TRBV6-1 and TRBJ1-1, with no clear D. V lost 6 bases and J lost 3, with 11 bases in between. The CDR3 covers 13 residues. Germline CDR1 MNHNS, CDR2 SASEGT.

The rearrangement joins TRBV4-3 to TRBJ2-1, with D perhaps matching TRBD2 (5 bases). There are 12 residues in the CDR3. CDR1 is LGHNA, CDR2 YSLEER, per germline. Between the trimmed V and J ends, which lost 8 bases and 12 bases, there was a span of 17 bases. The CDR3 coding sequence is TGCGCCAGCGGAAAGGACGGGGAGCGGCAGTTCTTC. Encoded protein: CASGKDGERQFF.

The CDR3 reads CASSLAGWAGELFF. The CDR3, as DNA: TGTGCCAGCAGCTTAGCAGGGTGGGCCGGGGAGCTGTTTTTT. The rearrangement uses TRBV11-3 and TRBJ2-2, with a weak D call TRBD1 (5 bases). Between the trimmed V and J ends, which lost 1 base and 6 bases, there was a span of 9 bases. In germline, CDR1 is SGHNT, CDR2 YENEEA. CDR3 size: 14 residues.

The chain combines TRBV4-1 with TRBJ2-5; 9 nucleotides align to TRBD2. There are 20 residues in the CDR3. With V trimmed by 0 bases and J by 4 bases, 18 bases remained unmatched. CDR1 and CDR2 from the germline V gene are MGHRA and YSYEKL. In DNA form, the CDR3 reads TGCGCCAGCAGCCAAGAACTGGCCCTTGAGGGTAGCGGGAGCAGAGAGACCCAGTACTTC. Translated: CASSQELALEGSGSRETQYF.

This clone was counted only a few times. This sequence joins TRBV2 and TRBJ2-5, with 10 positions matching TRBD2. The CDR3 is 17 residues long. CDR1 is SNHLY and CDR2 is FYNNEI in the germline V gene. J gave up 5 bases and V 5 bases, and 14 bases lay outside the gene matches. The CDR3 DNA sequence: TGTGCCAGCAGTCCACGACTAGCGGGTCCCGCCACGGAGACCCAGTACTTC. This translates into CASSPRLAGPATETQYF.

The rearrangement links TRBV10-3 to TRBJ1-6; D possibly corresponds to TRBD1 (5 bases). Per germline, CDR1 ENHRY and CDR2 SYGVKD. The germline V and J ends were trimmed by 5 bases and 11 bases, with 19 bases remaining between them. The CDR3 is made up of 15 amino acids. CDR3 loop: CAISPTAQRIPPLHF. CDR3 DNA: TGTGCCATCAGTCCGACAGCACAGCGTATTCCACCCCTCCACTTT.

The rearrangement joins TRBV4-3 to TRBJ1-2; D gene uncertain. This CDR3 comprises 14 residues. Germline CDR1 reads LGHNA; CDR2 reads YSLEER. Trimming took off 0 bases at V and 4 bases at J, with 9 bases between the two ends. The CDR3 sequence is CASSQDGQSYGYTF. CDR3 DNA sequence: TGCGCCAGCAGCCAAGATGGGCAGAGCTATGGCTACACCTTC.

CDR3 sequence: CASSHDRGLKNTEAFF. In DNA form, the CDR3 reads TGCGCCAGCAGCCATGATAGAGGCCTCAAGAACACTGAAGCTTTCTTT. V is TRBV4-1 and J is TRBJ1-1; no definite D call. The CDR3 runs 16 residues. V was clipped by 3 bases and J by 1 base, with 15 bases between them. The germline gives CDR1 MGHRA, CDR2 YSYEKL.